The clone carrying this T cell receptor beta chain has a handful of counts. This sample stems from a study of blood T cell repertoires in COVID-19. Study-level background: Whether acute or convalescent, the COVID-19 samples came from the United States, Italy and Spain. The analysed material was cDNA or gDNA that came from T cells, B-cell-depleted T cells, or PBMCs.

Here immunoSEQ multiplex PCR was the method, and the copy in TCRdb shows in-frame clones only, minus some. The sample lists roughly 77,000 clones; about nine tenths were seen once. The germline CDR1 and CDR2 sequences are SQVTM and ANQGSEA. CDR3 length equals 12 residues. Losses at the gene ends were 3 bases for V and 11 bases for J; bases not matched to a gene: 7. Sequencing was done on a sample of peripheral blood. V and J are TRBV29-1 and TRBJ1-1; 9 bases align to TRBD1. This clonotype was obtained from a woman over 75 with active COVID-19. CDR3 protein: CSVEVGTGNAFF. In DNA form, the CDR3 reads TGCAGCGTTGAGGTGGGGACAGGGAATGCTTTCTTT.